Shown below are 15 T cell receptor beta chains from a single sample sequenced in a study of identifying expanded T cells in peripheral blood. Method: immunoSEQ multiplex PCR; TCRdb's copy keeps in-frame clones and lacks some. This sample carries about 52,000 clones, 65% to 90% of them seen once, and the ten largest clones take approximately 14%. Sequencing was carried out using blood. The receptors here all came from a person aged 18-70 years in good health.

The CDR3 protein is CASSPRTAVTGELFF. The CDR3 coding sequence is TGTGCCAGCAGCCCTCGGACAGCTGTCACCGGGGAGCTGTTTTTT. The chain carries TRBV7-2 and TRBJ2-2; a weak D match, TRBD1 (6 bases). Trimming removed 5 bases at V and 4 bases at J, with 14 bases between. This CDR3 is 15 amino acids long. CDR1 is SGHTA, CDR2 FQGNSA, per germline.

This chain joins TRBV5-1 and TRBJ2-2, with 11 positions matching TRBD2. After removal of 2 bases from V and 4 bases from J, the junction contained 1 base not matched to a gene. The CDR3 is 15 amino acids. CDR1 is SGHRS and CDR2 is YFSETQ in the germline V gene. The DNA for the CDR3 is TGCGCCAGCAGCTTTAGCGGGGGGGTCACCGGGGAGCTGTTTTTT. This translates into CASSFSGGVTGELFF.

This chain connects TRBV30 to TRBJ1-2; maybe TRBD1 (6 bases). This CDR3 has 15 amino acids. The germline CDR1 and CDR2 sequences are GTSNPN and SVGIG (reference sequence). Trimming left V 4 bases short and J 7 bases short, with 22 bases between. CDR3 bases: TGTGCCTGGAACAGCAACCTGGACAGTCCTACTGGCTACACCTTC. Its protein is CAWNSNLDSPTGYTF.

The chain combines TRBV5-6 with TRBJ1-1, with 10 bases identical to TRBD1. The trim removed 1 base at V and 2 bases at J, leaving 5 bases unmatched. CDR3 length equals 16 residues. Germline V gives CDR1 SGHDT, CDR2 YYEEEE. The DNA of the CDR3 is TGTGCCAGCAGCTTGCTCGGACAGGGGGATAACACTGAAGCTTTCTTT. Translating gives CASSLLGQGDNTEAFF. Based on the CDR3 plus reference TRBV5-6 and TRBJ1-1, the full variable domain is DAGVTQSPTHLIKTRGQQVTLRCSPKSGHDTVSWYQQALGQGPQFIFQYYEEEERQRGNFPDRFSGHQFPNYSSELNVNALLLGDSALYLCASSLLGQGDNTEAFFGQGTRLTVV.

The gene calls are TRBV19 and TRBJ1-5; D unresolved. Trimming stripped 7 bases from V and 5 bases from J, with 18 bases between. Germline CDR1 and CDR2: LNHDA and SQIVND (reference sequence). The CDR3 consists of 15 residues. CDR3 protein: CASKDISSGYQPQHF. CDR3 DNA sequence: TGTGCCAGTAAAGATATCAGTTCGGGCTATCAGCCCCAGCATTTT.

The chain is built from TRBV4-1 and TRBJ1-2; D unresolved. Germline V gene data show CDR1 as MGHRA and CDR2 as YSYEKL. V lost 4 bases and J lost 4, with 10 bases in between. The CDR3 is 13 residues long. DNA for the CDR3: TGCGCCAGCAGCCCTGGGGTGGGCTATGGCTACACCTTC. This sequence encodes CASSPGVGYGYTF.

This chain joins TRBV7-6 and TRBJ2-1; the match to TRBD1 covers 9 bases. V was clipped by 5 bases and J by 6 bases; unmatched bases: 8. CDR3 length: 15 amino acids. Germline lookup yields CDR1 SGHVS and CDR2 FNYEAQ. The CDR3: CASSAGQGEANEQFF. CDR3 in DNA: TGTGCCAGCAGCGCGGGACAGGGTGAGGCCAATGAGCAGTTCTTC.

This clone was recorded once. This chain uses TRBV10-2 with TRBJ1-5, with D tentatively TRBD1 (5 bases). V gave up 8 bases and J gave up 0 bases, with 8 bases separating them. The germline V gene encodes CDR1 WSHSY and CDR2 SAAADI. CDR3 length: 13 residues. CDR3 coding DNA: TGCGCCAGCGGAGGGGATAGCAATCAGCCCCAGCATTTT. Translation: CASGGDSNQPQHF.

V and J are TRBV4-2 and TRBJ1-2; 9 positions match TRBD1. The CDR3 is 17 residues long. The germline V gene has CDR1 LGHNA and CDR2 YNFKEQ. The V segment lost 0 bases and the J segment 2 bases; nucleotides outside the gene matches: 7. In DNA form, the CDR3 reads TGTGCCAGCAGCCAAGATGCTACAGGGGGCGCAAACTATGGCTACACCTTC. Protein sequence: CASSQDATGGANYGYTF.

The chain carries TRBV5-1 and TRBJ2-7; D may correspond to TRBD1 or TRBD2 (5 bases each). The CDR3 spans 13 residues. Looked up from germline, CDR1 is SGHRS and CDR2 is YFSETQ. The germline V and J ends were trimmed by 3 bases and 2 bases, with 9 bases remaining between them. CDR3 sequence reads: CASSWGSAYEQYF. DNA of the CDR3: TGCGCCAGCAGCTGGGGGTCTGCCTACGAGCAGTACTTC.

The CDR3: CASSDDRGLDEQYF. The CDR3 nucleotides are TGTGCCAGCAGTGACGACAGGGGGCTCGACGAGCAGTACTTC. V usage is TRBV6-1 and J usage is TRBJ2-7; the match to TRBD1 covers 10 bases. Per the germline V gene, CDR1 is MNHNS and CDR2 is SASEGT. CDR3 size: 14 residues. Trimming took 3 bases from V and 5 from J; bases not matched to a gene: 4.

The chain combines TRBV6-5 with TRBJ2-1, with D possibly being TRBD1 (5 bases). Germline V gene data show CDR1 as MNHEY and CDR2 as SVGAGI. The V and J ends lost 3 bases and 5 bases respectively, with 14 bases between them. The CDR3 extends over 15 amino acids. CDR3 nucleotide sequence: TGTGCCAGCAGTTATGGGGCACTATCTAACAATGAGCAGTTCTTC. Translated, it gives CASSYGALSNNEQFF.

J is TRBJ2-7 and V is TRBV6-1; TRBD1 agrees at 9 bases. Trimming took 2 bases from V and 4 from J; bases not matched to a gene: 6. Per germline, CDR1 MNHNS and CDR2 SASEGT. The CDR3 has 15 residues. The CDR3 DNA follows: TGTGCCAGCAGTGAATCCGGGACAGGGACTTACGAGCAGTACTTC. Translation gives CASSESGTGTYEQYF.

The table lists this clone with a few counts. CDR3: CATSRVQGGNEKLFF. The CDR3 DNA is TGTGCCACCAGCAGAGTTCAGGGTGGTAATGAAAAACTGTTTTTT. The rearrangement links TRBV15 to TRBJ1-4, with D possibly matching TRBD1 (5 bases). Trimming cost V 1 base and J 4 bases, with 10 bases left between them. CDR1 is LNHNV, CDR2 YYDKDF, per germline (reference sequence). This CDR3 has 15 amino acids.

The rearrangement uses TRBV7-8 and TRBJ2-5; 10 nucleotides match TRBD2. CDR1 is SGHVS and CDR2 is FQNEAQ in the germline V gene. The CDR3 is 16 residues long. The V and J ends lost 2 bases and 3 bases, in that order; junction bases with no gene match: 6. The CDR3 loop is CASSLFGGLAEETQYF. The CDR3 nucleotides are TGTGCCAGCAGCTTATTCGGCGGACTAGCGGAAGAGACCCAGTACTTC.